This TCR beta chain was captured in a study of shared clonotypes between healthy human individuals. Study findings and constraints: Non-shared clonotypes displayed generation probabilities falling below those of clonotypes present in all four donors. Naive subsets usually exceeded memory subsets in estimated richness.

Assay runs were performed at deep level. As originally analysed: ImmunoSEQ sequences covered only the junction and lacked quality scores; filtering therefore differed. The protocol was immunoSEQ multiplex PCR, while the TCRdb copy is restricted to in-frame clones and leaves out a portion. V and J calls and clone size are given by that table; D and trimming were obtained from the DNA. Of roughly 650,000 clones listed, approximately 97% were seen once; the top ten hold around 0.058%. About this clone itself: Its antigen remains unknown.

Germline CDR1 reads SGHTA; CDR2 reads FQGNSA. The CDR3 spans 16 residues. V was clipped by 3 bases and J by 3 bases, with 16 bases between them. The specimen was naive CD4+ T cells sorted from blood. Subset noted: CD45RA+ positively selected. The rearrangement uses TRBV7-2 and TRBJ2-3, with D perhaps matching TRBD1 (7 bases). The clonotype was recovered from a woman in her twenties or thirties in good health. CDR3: CASSFGRGANTDTQYF. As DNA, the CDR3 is TGTGCCAGCAGCTTCGGCAGGGGGGCTAATACAGATACGCAGTATTTT.